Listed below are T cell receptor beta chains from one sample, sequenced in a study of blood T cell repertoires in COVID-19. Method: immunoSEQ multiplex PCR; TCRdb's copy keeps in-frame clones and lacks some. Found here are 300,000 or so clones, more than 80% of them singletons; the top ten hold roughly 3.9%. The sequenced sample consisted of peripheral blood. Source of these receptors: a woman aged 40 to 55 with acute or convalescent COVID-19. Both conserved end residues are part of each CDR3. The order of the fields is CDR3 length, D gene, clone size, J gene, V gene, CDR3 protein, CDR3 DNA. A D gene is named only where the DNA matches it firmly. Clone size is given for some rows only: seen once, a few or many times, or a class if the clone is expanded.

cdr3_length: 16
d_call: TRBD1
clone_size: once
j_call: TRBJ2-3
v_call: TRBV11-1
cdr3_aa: CASSPTTGESTDTQYF
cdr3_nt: TGTGCCAGCAGCCCCACGACAGGGGAAAGCACAGATACGCAGTATTTT

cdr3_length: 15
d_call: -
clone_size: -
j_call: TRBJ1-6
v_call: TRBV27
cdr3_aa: CASSLGGGRNSPLHF
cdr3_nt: TGTGCCAGCAGTTTGGGGGGAGGTAGGAATTCACCCCTCCACTTT

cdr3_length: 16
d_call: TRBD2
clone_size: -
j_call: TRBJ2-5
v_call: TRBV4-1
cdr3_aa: CASSQLAGGRWETQYF
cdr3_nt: TGCGCCAGCAGCCAATTAGCGGGGGGGCGGTGGGAGACCCAGTACTTC

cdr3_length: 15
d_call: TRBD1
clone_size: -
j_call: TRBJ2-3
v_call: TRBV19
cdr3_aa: CASSPRQGGTDTQYF
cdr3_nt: TGTGCCAGTAGTCCCCGACAGGGTGGCACAGATACGCAGTATTTT

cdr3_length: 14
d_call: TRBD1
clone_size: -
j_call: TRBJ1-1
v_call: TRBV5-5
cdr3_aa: CASSEQGAKAEAFF
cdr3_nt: TGTGCCAGCAGCGAACAGGGGGCGAAGGCTGAAGCTTTCTTT

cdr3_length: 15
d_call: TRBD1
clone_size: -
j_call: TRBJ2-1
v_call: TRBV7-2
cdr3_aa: CASRRITTGRNEQFF
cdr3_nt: TGTGCCAGCAGGCGTATAACGACAGGGCGAAATGAGCAGTTCTTC

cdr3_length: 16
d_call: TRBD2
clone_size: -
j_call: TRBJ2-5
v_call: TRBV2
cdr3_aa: CASSGTSGALGETQYF
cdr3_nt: TGTGCCAGCAGTGGGACTAGCGGGGCCCTAGGGGAGACCCAGTACTTC

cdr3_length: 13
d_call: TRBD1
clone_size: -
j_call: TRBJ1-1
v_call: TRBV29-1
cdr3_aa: CSSTGGGHTEAFF
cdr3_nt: TGCAGCTCTACAGGGGGGGGTCACACTGAAGCTTTCTTT

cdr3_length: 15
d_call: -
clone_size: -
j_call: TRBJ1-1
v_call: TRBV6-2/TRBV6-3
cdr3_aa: CASSRPGVPNTEAFF
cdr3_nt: TGTGCCAGCAGCCGCCCAGGGGTCCCGAACACTGAAGCTTTCTTT

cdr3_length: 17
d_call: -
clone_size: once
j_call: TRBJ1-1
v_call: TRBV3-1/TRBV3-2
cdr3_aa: CASSQGGLSLGQTQAFF
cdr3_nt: TGTGCCAGCAGCCAAGGGGGTTTAAGTCTAGGACAGACCCAAGCTTTCTTT

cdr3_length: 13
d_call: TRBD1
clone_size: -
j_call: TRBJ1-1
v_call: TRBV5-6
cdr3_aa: CASSLTGGVRAFF
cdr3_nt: TGTGCCAGCAGCTTGACAGGGGGTGTGAGAGCTTTCTTT